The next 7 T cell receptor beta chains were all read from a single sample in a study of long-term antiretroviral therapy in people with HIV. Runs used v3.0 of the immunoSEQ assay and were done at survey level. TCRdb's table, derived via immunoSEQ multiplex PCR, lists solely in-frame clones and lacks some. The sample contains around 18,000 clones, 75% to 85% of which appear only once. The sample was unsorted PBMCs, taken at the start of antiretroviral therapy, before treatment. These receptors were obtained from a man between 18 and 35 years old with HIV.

Here the CDR3 DNA reads TGTGCCAGCAGTGATCACTTAAGCGGTTCCTACTACAATGAGCAGTTCTTC. Its protein is CASSDHLSGSYYNEQFF. This chain uses TRBV2 with TRBJ2-1; possible D gene TRBD2, 5 bases. CDR3 length equals 17 residues. The germline V gene has CDR1 SNHLY and CDR2 FYNNEI. Deletions cut 3 bases from V and 3 bases from J, with 18 bases between.

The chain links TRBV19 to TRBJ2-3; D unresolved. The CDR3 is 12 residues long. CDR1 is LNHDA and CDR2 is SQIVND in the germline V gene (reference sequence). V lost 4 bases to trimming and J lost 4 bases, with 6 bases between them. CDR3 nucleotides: TGTGCCAGTAGTAGCGCGGCAGATACGCAGTATTTT. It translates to CASSSAADTQYF.

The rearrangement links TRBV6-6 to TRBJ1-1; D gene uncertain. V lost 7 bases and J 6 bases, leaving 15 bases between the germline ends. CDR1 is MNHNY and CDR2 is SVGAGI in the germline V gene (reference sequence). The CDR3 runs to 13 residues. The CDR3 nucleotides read TGTGCCAGCACCCCATCCGGGAAAGCTGAAGCTTTCTTT. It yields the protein CASTPSGKAEAFF.

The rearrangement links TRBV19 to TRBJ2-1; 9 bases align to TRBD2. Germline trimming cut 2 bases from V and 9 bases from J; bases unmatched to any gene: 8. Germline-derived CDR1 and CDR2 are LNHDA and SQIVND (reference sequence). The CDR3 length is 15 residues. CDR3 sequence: CASSIFGGRVGEQFF. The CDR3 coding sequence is TGTGCCAGTAGTATATTCGGCGGGAGGGTTGGTGAGCAGTTCTTC.

Here the CDR3 DNA reads TGTGCCAGCAGCGCGGTCCAGGGCAGGACCCGCACAGATACGCAGTATTTT. Encoded protein: CASSAVQGRTRTDTQYF. This rearrangement joins TRBV7-9 to TRBJ2-3; D is possibly TRBD1 (5 bases). V shed 5 bases and J shed 1 base, with 19 bases lying between them. The CDR3 has 17 amino acids. CDR1 and CDR2 (germline): SEHNR, FQNEAQ (reference sequence).

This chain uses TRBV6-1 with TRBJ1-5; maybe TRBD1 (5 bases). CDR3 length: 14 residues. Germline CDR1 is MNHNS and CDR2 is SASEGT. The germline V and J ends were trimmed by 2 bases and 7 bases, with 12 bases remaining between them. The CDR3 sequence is CASSEQGVGQPQHF. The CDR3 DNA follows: TGTGCCAGCAGTGAACAAGGGGTCGGGCAGCCCCAGCATTTT.

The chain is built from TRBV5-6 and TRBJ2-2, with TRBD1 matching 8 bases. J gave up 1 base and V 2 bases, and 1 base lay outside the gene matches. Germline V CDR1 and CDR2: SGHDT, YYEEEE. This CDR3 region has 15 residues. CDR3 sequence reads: CASSFGQGNTGELFF. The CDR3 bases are TGTGCCAGCAGCTTCGGACAGGGGAACACCGGGGAGCTGTTTTTT.